The subject of this entry is one T cell receptor (beta chain). Noted time point: after trial treatment. The treatment is: LDRT plus nivolumab, ipilimumab, low-dose cyclophosphamide and aspirin (RACIN trial). The therapy administered to donors comprised nivolumab, ipilimumab, aspirin, low-dose cyclophosphamide and low-dose radiotherapy. These data originate in a study of low-dose radiotherapy and immunotherapy resistance in tumors. Study as a whole: Both drugs were delivered intravenously to patients (nivolumab 240 mg every two weeks and ipilimumab 1 mg/kg every six weeks). Cyclophosphamide was given intravenously at 200 mg/m2 every two weeks, and each dose came one day before radiation and immunotherapy. Patients' oral aspirin dose was 300 mg daily across four cycles from cycle 1 day 1.

V lost 8 bases, J lost 9 bases, and 12 bases stayed unmatched. Looked up from germline, CDR1 is MDHEN and CDR2 is SYDVKM. This CDR3 spans 15 amino acids. TRAV- and TRBV-specific primers primed first-strand cDNA, covering alpha and beta chains. For amplifying TCRs, the PCR ran for around 20 cycles with Phusion, which was used together with a constant-region primer and the adapter on the V primers. TCRdb recomputed calls from the reads with MiXCR, one row per CDR3 protein. This table has 39,000 or so distinct CDR3 sequences, under 25% appearing once. The chain recombines TRBV28 with TRBJ2-1, with 11 bases that match TRBD2. The TCR was taken from a female donor with ovarian cancer. The specimen comprised PBMCs, sampled after low-dose radiotherapy plus immunotherapy. CDR3 sequence reads: CASYLSGRAAGEQFF. The CDR3 coding sequence is TGTGCCAGCTACCTTAGCGGGAGGGCCGCTGGTGAGCAGTTCTTC.